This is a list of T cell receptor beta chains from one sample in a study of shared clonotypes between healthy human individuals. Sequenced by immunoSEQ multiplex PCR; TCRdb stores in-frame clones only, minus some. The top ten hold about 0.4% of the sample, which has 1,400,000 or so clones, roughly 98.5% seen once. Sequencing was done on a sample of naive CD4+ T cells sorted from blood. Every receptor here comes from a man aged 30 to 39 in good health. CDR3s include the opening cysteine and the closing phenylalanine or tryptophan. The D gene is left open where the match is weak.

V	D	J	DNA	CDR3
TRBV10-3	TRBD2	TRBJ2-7	TGTGCCATAAGTACGGGACTAGCGGACTCCTACGAGCAGTACTTC	CAISTGLADSYEQYF
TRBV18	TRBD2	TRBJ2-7	TGTGCCAGCTCACCACTGGGACTAGCTCTCGTCTACGAGCAGTACTTC	CASSPLGLALVYEQYF
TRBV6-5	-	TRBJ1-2	TGTGCCAGCAGAACCGGGACACGGAATGGCTACACCTTC	CASRTGTRNGYTF
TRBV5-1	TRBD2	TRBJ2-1	TGCGCCAGCAGCCCGCTAGCGGGAGCTTTGTCAAATGAGCAGTTCTTC	CASSPLAGALSNEQFF
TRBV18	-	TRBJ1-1	TGTGCCAGCTCACCCGACGGTGAAGCTTTCTTT	CASSPDGEAFF
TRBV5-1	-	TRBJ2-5	TGCGCCAGCAGACTTACTAGGATCCAGTACTTC	CASRLTRIQYF
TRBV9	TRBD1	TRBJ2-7	TGTGCCAGCAGCGTAGCCGGGACAGCCTACGAGCAGTACTTC	CASSVAGTAYEQYF
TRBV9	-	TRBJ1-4	TGTGCCAGCAAGGGGTCAACTAATGAAAAACTGTTTTTT	CASKGSTNEKLFF
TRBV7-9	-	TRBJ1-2	TGTGCCAGCAGCCTAAGTACGGGGGGCCACTATGGCTACACCTTC	CASSLSTGGHYGYTF
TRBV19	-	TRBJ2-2	TGTGCCAGTAGTATAGATCTATCCGGTATGCGATCCACCGGGGAGCTGTTTTTT	CASSIDLSGMRSTGELFF